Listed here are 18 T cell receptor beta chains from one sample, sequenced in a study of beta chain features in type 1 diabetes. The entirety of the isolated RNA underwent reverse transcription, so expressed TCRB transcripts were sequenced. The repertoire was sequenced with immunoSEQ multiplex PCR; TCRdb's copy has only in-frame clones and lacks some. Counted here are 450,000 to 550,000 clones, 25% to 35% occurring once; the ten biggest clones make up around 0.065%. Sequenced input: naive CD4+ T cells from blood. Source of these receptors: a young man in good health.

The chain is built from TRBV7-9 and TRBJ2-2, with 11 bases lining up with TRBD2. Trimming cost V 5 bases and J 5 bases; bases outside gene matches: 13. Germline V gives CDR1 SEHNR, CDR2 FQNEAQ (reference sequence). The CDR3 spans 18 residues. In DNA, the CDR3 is TGTGCCAGCAGCACTCTAGCGGGAGGAACCGTGGGAACCGGGGAGCTGTTTTTT. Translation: CASSTLAGGTVGTGELFF. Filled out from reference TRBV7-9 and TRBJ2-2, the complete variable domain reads DTGVSQNPRHKITKRGQNVTFRCDPISEHNRLYWYRQTLGQGPEFLTYFQNEAQLEKSRLLSDRFSAERPKGSFSTLEIQRTEQGDSAMYLCASSTLAGGTVGTGELFFGEGSRLTVL.

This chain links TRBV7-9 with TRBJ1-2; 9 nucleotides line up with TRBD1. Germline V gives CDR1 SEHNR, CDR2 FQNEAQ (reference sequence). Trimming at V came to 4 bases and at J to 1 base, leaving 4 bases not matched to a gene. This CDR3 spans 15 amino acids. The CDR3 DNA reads TGTGCCAGCAGCTCAGACAGGGGGAATAACTATGGCTACACCTTC. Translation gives CASSSDRGNNYGYTF.

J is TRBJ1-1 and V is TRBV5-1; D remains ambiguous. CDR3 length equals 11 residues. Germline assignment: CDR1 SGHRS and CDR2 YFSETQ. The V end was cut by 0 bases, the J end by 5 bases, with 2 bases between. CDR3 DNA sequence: TGCGCCAGCAGCTTGGAAACTGAAGCTTTCTTT. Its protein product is CASSLETEAFF.

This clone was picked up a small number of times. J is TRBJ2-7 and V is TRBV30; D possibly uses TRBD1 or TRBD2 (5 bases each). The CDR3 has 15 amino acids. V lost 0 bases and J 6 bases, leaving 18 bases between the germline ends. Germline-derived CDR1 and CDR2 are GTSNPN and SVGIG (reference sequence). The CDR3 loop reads CAWSVLEGEGGEQYF. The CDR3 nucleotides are TGTGCCTGGAGTGTACTCGAAGGGGAAGGAGGCGAGCAGTACTTC.

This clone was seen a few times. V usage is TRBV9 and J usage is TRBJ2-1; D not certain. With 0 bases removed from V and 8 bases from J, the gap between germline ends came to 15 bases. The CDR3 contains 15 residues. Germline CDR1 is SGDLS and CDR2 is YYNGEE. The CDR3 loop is CASSVASSHAYEQFF. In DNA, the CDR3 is TGTGCCAGCAGCGTAGCGTCTAGTCACGCTTATGAGCAGTTCTTC.

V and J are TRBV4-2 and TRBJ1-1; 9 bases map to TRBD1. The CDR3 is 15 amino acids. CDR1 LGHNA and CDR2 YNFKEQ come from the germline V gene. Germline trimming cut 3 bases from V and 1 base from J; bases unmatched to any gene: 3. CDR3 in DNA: TGTGCCAGCAGCCATGGGACAGGGTGGAACACTGAAGCTTTCTTT. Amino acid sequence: CASSHGTGWNTEAFF.

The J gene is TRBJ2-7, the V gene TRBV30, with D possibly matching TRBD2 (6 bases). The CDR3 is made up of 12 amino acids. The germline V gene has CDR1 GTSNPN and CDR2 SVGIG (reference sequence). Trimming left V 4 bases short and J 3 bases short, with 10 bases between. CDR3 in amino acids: CAWNHGSYEQYF. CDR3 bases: TGTGCCTGGAATCACGGGAGCTACGAGCAGTACTTC.

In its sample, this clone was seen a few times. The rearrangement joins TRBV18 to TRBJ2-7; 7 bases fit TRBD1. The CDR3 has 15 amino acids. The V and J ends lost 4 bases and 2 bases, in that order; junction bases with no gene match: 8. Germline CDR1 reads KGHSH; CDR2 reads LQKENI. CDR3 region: CASSRTGEIPYEQYF. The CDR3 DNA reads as TGTGCCAGCTCACGAACAGGGGAAATACCCTACGAGCAGTACTTC.

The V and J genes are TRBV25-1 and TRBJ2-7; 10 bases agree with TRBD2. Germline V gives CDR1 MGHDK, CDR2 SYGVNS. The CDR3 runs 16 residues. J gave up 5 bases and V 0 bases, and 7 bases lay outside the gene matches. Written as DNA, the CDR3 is TGTGCCAGCAGTGAATATAGGGCTAGCGGGAGAGACGAGCAGTACTTC. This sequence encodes CASSEYRASGRDEQYF.

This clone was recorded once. The CDR3 region is CAISESAARDTQYF. DNA of the CDR3: TGTGCCATCAGTGAGTCGGCAGCACGCGATACGCAGTATTTT. V and J are TRBV10-3 and TRBJ2-3; unclear D gene. The germline V and J ends were trimmed by 0 bases and 6 bases, with 10 bases remaining between them. Germline V gene sequence: CDR1 ENHRY, CDR2 SYGVKD. The CDR3 is 14 residues long.

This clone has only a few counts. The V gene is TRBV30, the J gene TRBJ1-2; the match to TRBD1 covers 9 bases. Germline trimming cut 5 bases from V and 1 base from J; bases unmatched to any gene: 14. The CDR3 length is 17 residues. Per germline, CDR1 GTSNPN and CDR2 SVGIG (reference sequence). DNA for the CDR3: TGTGCCTGGGGTGGCCGGGACAGGGTACGACGTAACTATGGCTACACCTTC. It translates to CAWGGRDRVRRNYGYTF.

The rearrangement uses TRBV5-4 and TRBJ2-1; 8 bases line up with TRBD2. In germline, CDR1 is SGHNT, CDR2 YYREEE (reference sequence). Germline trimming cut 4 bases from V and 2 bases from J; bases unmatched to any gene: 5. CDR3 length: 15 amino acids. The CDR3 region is CASSTGTRTYNEQFF. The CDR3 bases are TGTGCCAGCAGCACGGGGACTAGGACCTACAATGAGCAGTTCTTC.

The CDR3 sequence is CASSSLAGSSYEQYF. DNA of the CDR3: TGCGCCAGCAGCTCCCTAGCGGGGAGCTCCTACGAGCAGTACTTC. The chain uses TRBV5-1 and TRBJ2-7; the match to TRBD2 covers 9 bases. The trim removed 3 bases at V and 0 bases at J, leaving 4 bases unmatched. Germline values: CDR1 SGHRS, CDR2 YFSETQ. The CDR3 has 15 amino acids.

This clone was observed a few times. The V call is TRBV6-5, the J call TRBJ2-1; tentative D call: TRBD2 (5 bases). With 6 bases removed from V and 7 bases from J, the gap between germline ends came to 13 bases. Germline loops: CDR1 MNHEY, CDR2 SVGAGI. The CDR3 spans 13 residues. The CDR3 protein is CASSLTTGNEQFF. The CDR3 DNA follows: TGTGCCAGCAGCCTCACGACGGGGAATGAGCAGTTCTTC.

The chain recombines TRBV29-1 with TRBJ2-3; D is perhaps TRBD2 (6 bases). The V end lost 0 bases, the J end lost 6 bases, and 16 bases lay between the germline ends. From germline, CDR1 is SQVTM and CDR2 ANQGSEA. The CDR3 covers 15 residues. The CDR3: CSVEDPTSQLDTQYF. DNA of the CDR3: TGCAGCGTTGAAGATCCCACTAGCCAGCTGGATACGCAGTATTTT.

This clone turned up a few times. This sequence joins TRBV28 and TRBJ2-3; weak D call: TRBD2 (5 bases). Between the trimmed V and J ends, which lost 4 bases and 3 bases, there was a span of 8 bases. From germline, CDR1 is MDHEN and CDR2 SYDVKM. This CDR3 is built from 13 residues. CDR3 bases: TGTGCCAGCAGTTGGCCGGGGACAGATACGCAGTATTTT. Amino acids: CASSWPGTDTQYF.

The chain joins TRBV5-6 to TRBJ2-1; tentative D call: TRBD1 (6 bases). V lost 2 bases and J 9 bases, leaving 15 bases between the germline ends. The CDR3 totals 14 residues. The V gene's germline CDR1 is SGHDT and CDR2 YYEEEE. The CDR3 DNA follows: TGTGCCAGCAGCTTCCCCCCAGGGGACCTTGAGCAGTTCTTC. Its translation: CASSFPPGDLEQFF.

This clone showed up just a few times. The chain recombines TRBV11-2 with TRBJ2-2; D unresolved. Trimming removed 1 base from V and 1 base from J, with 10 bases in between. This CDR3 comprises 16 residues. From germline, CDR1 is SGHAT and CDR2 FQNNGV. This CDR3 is CASSLGHTLNTGELFF. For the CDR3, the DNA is TGTGCCAGCAGCTTAGGACATACTTTGAACACCGGGGAGCTGTTTTTT.